The subject of this entry is one T cell receptor beta chain. What this receptor recognizes is not known. Base quality data are lacking; no much larger clone is found one base away. TCRbeta CDR3 regions were amplified from genomic DNA by means of the immunoSEQ Assay, a bias-controlled multiplex PCR. In the original analysis: The number of nucleated cells in each sample was estimated from the amplification of reference gene primers within the assay. Sequence reads were collapsed and filtered to measure the absolute abundance of every unique TCRbeta CDR3 rearrangement. For each sample, productive Simpson clonality was calculated as the square root of Simpson's diversity index across productive rearrangements. TCRdb mirrors the immuneACCESS table, restricted to in-frame sequences. Some clones are absent from its copies; in checked studies, under half trace to an unresolved V gene, and the reason for the others is unknown. Clone size and the V and J calls come from that table; the DNA yielded D and trimming. The sample has under 350,000 clones on record, 80% to 90% of them singletons. Of the sample, roughly 4.2% is held by the ten largest clones.

Participants in the prospective study were aged about 18 to 95 years, lived in more than 20 United States geographic areas, and enrolled through a virtual design. To assign participants to cohorts, the prospective study relied on clinical history that participants themselves reported in a screening survey and a study questionnaire. Mobile phlebotomists in the prospective study collected whole blood, serum and a nasopharyngeal or oropharyngeal swab from every participant. Prospective study participants could optionally give additional blood draws and questionnaires over an approximately two-month period. Before DNA extraction, prospective study blood samples were shipped either frozen or at room temperature. The record originates from a study of blood T cell repertoires in COVID-19 (dated by TCRdb to 2019 to 2021). Regarding the complete study: Samples covering the acute and convalescent phases of COVID-19 were provided by collaborators in the United States, Italy and Spain. The material from the prospective study consisted of cDNA or gDNA derived from T cells, B-cell-depleted T cells, or PBMCs. Deeply sampled blood TCRbeta repertoires from subjects exposed to, actively infected with, or recovered from COVID-19 were included in the dataset. The repertoires were released in a freely available public database meant as a resource for research on the immune response to SARS-CoV-2. The samples were drawn from two sources: the first 160 participants of the ongoing ImmuneRACE study, and 1,254 subjects contributed by 6 global collaborators. Nearly every sample came with metadata listing a de-identified subject ID, COVID-19 status, age in years and sex. Where HLA class I and class II types were available, the types were taken from metadata supplied by the sample provider, not from assay-based typing.

Taken from cysteine to phenylalanine, the CDR3 has 12 residues. The read is trimmed to its CDR3 DNA, 36 bases read in frame from base 1. V drops 6 bases and J drops 2 bases, leaving 7 bases in between. From a lookup of the germline V gene, CDR1 and CDR2 are KGHSH and LQKENI. Overall results and qualifications from the work: The quantity of clinical and demographic metadata differed by source and by participant and was supplied without curation.

The material sequenced was PBMCs or T cells enriched from blood (not recorded which). The V gene is TRBV18 and the J gene is TRBJ1-2, with the identity of the D gene unclear. The sequence derives from a woman between 40 and 50 years old with acute COVID-19. The CDR3 amino acid sequence is: CASSRGNYGYTF. The sequenced DNA: TGTGCCAGCTCCCGGGGAAACTATGGCTACACCTTC.